These 13 T cell receptor beta chains were all obtained from the same sample, sequenced in a study of Ad26.COV2.S vaccination and SARS-CoV-2 variants. Using immunoSEQ multiplex PCR, the repertoire was profiled, and TCRdb retains in-frame clones only, with some absent. Among hundreds of thousands of clones listed, 65% to 90% were seen once. Sample treatment: roughly 18 received Ad26.COV2.S at low or high dose, single or two shots; 5 received placebo; per-sample allocation not given. All samples were drawn on day 63, counting from the first vaccine or placebo injection. The sample here was peripheral blood, taken in a trial of Ad26.COV2.S vaccine versus placebo. The receptors originated from a person aged 18-65 years who received the Ad26.COV2.S COVID-19 vaccine or a placebo.

The rearrangement uses TRBV6-1 and TRBJ1-4; a weak D match, TRBD1 (5 bases). V was clipped by 3 bases and J by 2 bases, with 10 bases between them. The CDR3 is made up of 15 amino acids. Per germline, CDR1 MNHNS and CDR2 SASEGT. Here the CDR3 reads CASSDWGFTNEKLFF. CDR3 DNA sequence: TGTGCCAGCAGTGATTGGGGGTTCACTAATGAAAAACTGTTTTTT.

This chain connects TRBV6-2 or TRBV6-3 to TRBJ1-1, with D hard to call. Germline-derived CDR1 and CDR2 are MNHEY and SVGEGT. V lost 0 bases and J 0 bases, leaving 2 bases between the germline ends. The CDR3 has 13 amino acids. The CDR3, as DNA: TGTGCCAGCAGTTACTCGGTGAACACTGAAGCTTTCTTT. It specifies CASSYSVNTEAFF.

The V call is TRBV5-6, the J call TRBJ1-6; D not certain. The CDR3 extends over 12 amino acids. In germline, CDR1 is SGHDT, CDR2 YYEEEE. The V end was cut by 2 bases, the J end by 6 bases, with 3 bases between. For the CDR3, the DNA is TGTGCCAGCAGCTTAATTAATTCACCCCTCCACTTT. Amino acid sequence: CASSLINSPLHF.

The chain recombines TRBV5-1 with TRBJ2-2; 15 bases are a match to TRBD2. From germline, CDR1 is SGHRS and CDR2 YFSETQ. The CDR3 runs to 17 residues. The V gene end was trimmed by 4 bases and the J gene end by 5 bases; junction bases not matched to a gene: 6. The DNA for the CDR3 is TGCGCCAGCAGCCCGGGACTAGCGGGAGGCGGGACCGGGGAGCTGTTTTTT. Translated, it gives CASSPGLAGGGTGELFF.

The CDR3 DNA follows: TGTGCCAGCAGTTTCGATCAGGCGACTGGGTTTAACTATGGCTACACCTTC. Amino acids: CASSFDQATGFNYGYTF. The chain employs TRBV2 and TRBJ1-2; D not resolved. This CDR3 has 17 amino acids. Between the trimmed V and J ends, which lost 5 bases and 1 base, there was a span of 20 bases. CDR1 is SNHLY and CDR2 is FYNNEI in the germline V gene.

The count of this clone is one. The rearrangement joins TRBV4-2 to TRBJ1-6, with 8 bases matching TRBD1. Germline assignment: CDR1 LGHNA and CDR2 YNFKEQ. The J segment lost 9 bases and the V segment lost 0 bases, leaving 10 bases of the junction unmatched. This CDR3 has 17 residues. CDR3 in amino acids: CASSQEATGTGGSPLHF. The CDR3, as DNA: TGTGCCAGCAGCCAAGAGGCAACAGGGACAGGTGGTTCACCCCTCCACTTT.

This clone was seen a handful of times. The gene calls are TRBV6-2 or TRBV6-3 and TRBJ1-5; TRBD1 agrees at 7 bases. The J segment lost 5 bases and the V segment lost 5 bases, leaving 6 bases of the junction unmatched. The CDR3 runs to 14 residues. Germline CDR1 is MNHEY and CDR2 is SVGEGT. The CDR3 DNA sequence: TGTGCCAGCAGTCCAGGGACAGTCTATCAGCCCCAGCATTTT. It encodes CASSPGTVYQPQHF.

This chain uses TRBV2 with TRBJ1-3, with TRBD1 matching over 7 bases. The ends lost 11 bases at V and 10 bases at J; junction bases unmatched: 14. The CDR3 covers 13 residues. Germline V gene sequence: CDR1 SNHLY, CDR2 FYNNEI. CDR3 DNA: TGTGCCGGAGGCCGGGGGGTGACAGGGACCATATATTTT. Residues: CAGGRGVTGTIYF.

The chain couples TRBV19 to TRBJ1-3, with D possibly being TRBD1 (5 bases). The CDR3 extends over 17 amino acids. V lost 3 bases and J 1 base, leaving 16 bases between the germline ends. Germline assignment: CDR1 LNHDA and CDR2 SQIVND (reference sequence). CDR3 residues: CASSMTNLGTSGNTIYF. The CDR3 DNA reads as TGTGCCAGTAGTATGACAAACCTCGGGACGTCTGGAAACACCATATATTTT.

V gene TRBV7-6 combines with J gene TRBJ2-2; the D is unclear. V was cut by 2 bases and J by 2 bases, with 18 bases left in between. This CDR3 spans 18 amino acids. CDR1 SGHVS and CDR2 FNYEAQ come from the germline V gene. The CDR3 spells CASSLSRMAPENTGELFF. The CDR3 coding sequence is TGTGCCAGCAGCTTAAGTCGTATGGCGCCAGAAAACACCGGGGAGCTGTTTTTT.

V and J are TRBV5-5 and TRBJ1-4; TRBD1 is a possible D gene (6 bases). Per the germline V gene, CDR1 is SGHKS and CDR2 is YYEKEE (reference sequence). CDR3 length: 15 residues. Trimming left V 4 bases short and J 2 bases short, with 12 bases between. This CDR3 reads CASSLQGSTNEKLFF. CDR3 nucleotide sequence: TGTGCCAGCAGCCTACAGGGTAGTACTAATGAAAAACTGTTTTTT. The complete variable domain, with remaining parts taken from reference TRBV5-5 and TRBJ1-4, reads DAGVTQSPTHLIKTRGQQVTLRCSPISGHKSVSWYQQVLGQGPQFIFQYYEKEERGRGNFPDRFSARQFPNYSSELNVNALLLGDSALYLCASSLQGSTNEKLFFGSGTQLSVL.

The rearrangement joins TRBV29-1 to TRBJ2-2; D is uncertain. This CDR3 spans 13 amino acids. CDR1 is SQVTM, CDR2 ANQGSEA, per germline. V was shortened by 4 bases and J by 3 bases, with 9 bases between the two germline ends. The CDR3 DNA follows: TGCAGCGTTGCTGGACCCTACACCGGGGAGCTGTTTTTT. Translation gives CSVAGPYTGELFF.

V is TRBV2 and J is TRBJ1-5; D might be TRBD1 (5 bases). V was pared by 6 bases and J by 3 bases, with 12 bases between. From germline, CDR1 is SNHLY and CDR2 FYNNEI. The CDR3 is 14 amino acids. The CDR3 DNA reads TGTGCCAGCAGCGCAGGGACGGCCAATCAGCCCCAGCATTTT. It codes for CASSAGTANQPQHF.